This TCR beta chain was recovered during a study of OX40 agonist ivuxolimab in advanced cancers. The table came from immunoSEQ multiplex PCR; TCRdb's copy has only in-frame clones and leaves some out. The data contain around 73,000 clones, 75% to 90% of them singletons. The material was CD4+ or CD8+ T cells sorted from blood, obtained in a trial of the OX40 agonist ivuxolimab. The TCR originated in an adult with an advanced solid tumor such as melanoma, head and neck, liver or kidney cancer.

CDR3 DNA: TGTGCCAGCAGTTACCGCTTCCTCAGGGGGTCCTACGAGCAGTACTTC. This translates into CASSYRFLRGSYEQYF. The chain joins TRBV6-4 to TRBJ2-7; TRBD1 aligns across 7 bases. CDR1 MRHNA and CDR2 SNTAGT come from the germline V gene. Germline trimming cut 5 bases from V and 1 base from J; bases unmatched to any gene: 11. The CDR3 extends over 16 amino acids.